This is a list of T cell receptor beta chains from one sample in a study of blood T cell repertoires in COVID-19. Clones were sequenced by immunoSEQ multiplex PCR, and TCRdb holds only the in-frame ones, with some missing. Here the sample spans 95,000 to 150,000 clones, about nine tenths being singletons. The sequencing input was peripheral blood. These TCRs come from a man in his forties with acute or convalescent COVID-19. CDR3s leave out the opening cysteine and the closing phenylalanine or tryptophan. Clone size, where shown, is once, few, many, or a class for clones that have expanded.

j_call clone_size v_call cdr3_aa
TRBJ2-1 - TRBV6-5 ASSGGSYNEQF
TRBJ2-7 - TRBV5-1 ASSLAGDVYEQY
TRBJ2-7 - TRBV7-9 ASSLVGTAHEQY
TRBJ2-2 once TRBV5-6 ASSFRTSGANTGELF
TRBJ1-1 - TRBV7-2 ASSSSPGVVEAF
TRBJ1-1 - TRBV13 ASSSLNRGYTEAF
TRBJ2-7 - TRBV3-1/TRBV3-2 ASSQVPGTKQGFWYEQY
TRBJ2-7 - TRBV7-9 ASSFWTGVTDEQY
TRBJ1-1 - TRBV3-1/TRBV3-2 ASSHMSWGRGSEAF
TRBJ1-1 - TRBV29-1 SVGFSVQNTEAF
TRBJ1-6 - TRBV27 ASSHRFSSYNSPLH
TRBJ2-1 - TRBV7-7 ASSPGLAGDNEQF